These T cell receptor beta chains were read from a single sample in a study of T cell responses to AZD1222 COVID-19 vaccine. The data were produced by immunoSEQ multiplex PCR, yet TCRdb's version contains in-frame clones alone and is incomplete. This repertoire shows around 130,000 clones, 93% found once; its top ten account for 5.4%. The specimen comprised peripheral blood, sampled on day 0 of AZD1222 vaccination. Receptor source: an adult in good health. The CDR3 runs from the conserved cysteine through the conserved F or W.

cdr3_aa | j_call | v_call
CSVARGSNQPQHF | TRBJ1-5 | TRBV29-1
CASSTLNRPGQGSYEQYF | TRBJ2-7 | TRBV25-1
CASSTSRQFYGYTF | TRBJ1-2 | TRBV5-6
CASSYTDGLNQPQHF | TRBJ1-5 | TRBV7-8
CATSRDGLGTGELFF | TRBJ2-2 | TRBV15
CASRSDRGKAFF | TRBJ1-1 | TRBV7-9
CASSGGPMNTEAFF | TRBJ1-1 | TRBV25-1
CASSPRGDQETQYF | TRBJ2-5 | TRBV28
CASSVVSGGITYEQYF | TRBJ2-7 | TRBV9
CASGRVELAGGNTGELFF | TRBJ2-2 | TRBV27
CASSLWRGASYTF | TRBJ1-2 | TRBV5-6
CAWSVPNYGYTF | TRBJ1-2 | TRBV30
CASSLDGAGLSEKLFF | TRBJ1-4 | TRBV5-6
CAWSASGGVLNTGELFF | TRBJ2-2 | TRBV30
CASSVAPAGGQETQYF | TRBJ2-5 | TRBV9
CASSQAARLRADGYTF | TRBJ1-2 | TRBV3-1/TRBV3-2
CSVVLASRGSYEQYF | TRBJ2-7 | TRBV29-1
CASRRTGLGTEAFF | TRBJ1-1 | TRBV2
CAWSVDGLGYTEAFF | TRBJ1-1 | TRBV30
CASSPNGERNEKLFF | TRBJ1-4 | TRBV18
CASRLLSGEAFF | TRBJ1-1 | TRBV25-1
CASSYFAGVNSPLHF | TRBJ1-6 | TRBV6-5
CASSLSTGASYNEQFF | TRBJ2-1 | TRBV7-9
CAWSTGGNQPQHF | TRBJ1-5 | TRBV30
CASRKSGTIYSTDTQYF | TRBJ2-3 | TRBV10-2
CASSSYRTGGGEQFF | TRBJ2-1 | TRBV5-1
CASSYVEPNNEQFF | TRBJ2-1 | TRBV19
CASRPTSGRDEQFF | TRBJ2-1 | TRBV5-4
CAISEEGLGTGNEQYF | TRBJ2-7 | TRBV10-3
CASSQEWGNSNQPQHF | TRBJ1-5 | TRBV4-2
CASSAFQGAVYGYTF | TRBJ1-2 | TRBV6-4
CASIDTGEQFF | TRBJ2-1 | TRBV5-1
CASSPYFRGPTSTDTQYF | TRBJ2-3 | TRBV18
CASSLFNTGELFF | TRBJ2-2 | TRBV7-2
CASSPRAGQPQHF | TRBJ1-5 | TRBV18
CASTSLSEKLFF | TRBJ1-4 | TRBV2
CASSRTEGYEQYF | TRBJ2-7 | TRBV3-1/TRBV3-2
CASSWWDRGPSTEAFF | TRBJ1-1 | TRBV5-5
CASSLSTTLNEQFF | TRBJ2-1 | TRBV28
CASKRDSNQPQHF | TRBJ1-5 | TRBV6-5
CASNAGTGEGNEQFF | TRBJ2-1 | TRBV19
CASSLVGEAYQPQHF | TRBJ1-5 | TRBV28
CASSLESGLNYGYTF | TRBJ1-2 | TRBV7-9
CASSETAGPPLHF | TRBJ1-6 | TRBV6-1